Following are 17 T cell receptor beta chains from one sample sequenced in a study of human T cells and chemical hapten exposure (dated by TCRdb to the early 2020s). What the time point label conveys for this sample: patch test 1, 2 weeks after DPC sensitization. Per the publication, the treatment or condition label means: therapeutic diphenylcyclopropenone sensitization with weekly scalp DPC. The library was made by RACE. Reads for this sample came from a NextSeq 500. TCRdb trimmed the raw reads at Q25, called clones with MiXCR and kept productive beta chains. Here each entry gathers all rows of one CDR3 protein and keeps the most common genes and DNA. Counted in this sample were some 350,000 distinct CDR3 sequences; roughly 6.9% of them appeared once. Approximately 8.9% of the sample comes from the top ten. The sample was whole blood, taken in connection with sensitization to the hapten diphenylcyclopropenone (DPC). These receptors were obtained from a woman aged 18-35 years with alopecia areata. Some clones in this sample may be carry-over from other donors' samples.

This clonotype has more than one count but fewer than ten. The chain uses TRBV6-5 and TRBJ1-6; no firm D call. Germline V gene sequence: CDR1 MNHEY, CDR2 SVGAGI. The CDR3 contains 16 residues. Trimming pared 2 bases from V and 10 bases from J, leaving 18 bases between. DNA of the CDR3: TGTGCCAGCAGTTACCCCCCATCGGGTCGAGGGTCACCCCTCCACTTT. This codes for CASSYPPSGRGSPLHF.

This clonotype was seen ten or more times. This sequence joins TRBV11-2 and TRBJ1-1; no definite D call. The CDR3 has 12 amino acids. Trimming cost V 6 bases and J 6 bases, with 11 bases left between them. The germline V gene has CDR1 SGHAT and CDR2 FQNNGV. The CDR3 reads CASSASRAEAFF. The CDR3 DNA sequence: TGTGCCAGCAGTGCCTCTAGGGCTGAAGCTTTCTTT.

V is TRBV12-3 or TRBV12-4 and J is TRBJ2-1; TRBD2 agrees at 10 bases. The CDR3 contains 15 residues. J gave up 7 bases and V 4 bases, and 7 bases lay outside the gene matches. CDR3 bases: TGTGCCAGCAGTTGGCTAGCGGGGGCAGGAAATGAGCAGTTCTTC. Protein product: CASSWLAGAGNEQFF.

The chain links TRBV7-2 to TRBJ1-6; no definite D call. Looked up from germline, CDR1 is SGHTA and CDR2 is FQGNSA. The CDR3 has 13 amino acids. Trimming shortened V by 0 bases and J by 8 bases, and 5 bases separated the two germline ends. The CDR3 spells CASSLATYSPLHF. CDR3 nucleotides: TGTGCCAGCAGCTTAGCGACTTATTCACCCCTCCACTTT.

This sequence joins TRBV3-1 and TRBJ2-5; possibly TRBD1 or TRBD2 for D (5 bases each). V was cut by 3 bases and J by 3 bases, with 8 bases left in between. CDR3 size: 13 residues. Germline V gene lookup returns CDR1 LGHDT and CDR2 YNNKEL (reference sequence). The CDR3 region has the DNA TGTGCCAGCAGCCACGGGGCTGAAGAGACCCAGTACTTC. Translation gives CASSHGAEETQYF.

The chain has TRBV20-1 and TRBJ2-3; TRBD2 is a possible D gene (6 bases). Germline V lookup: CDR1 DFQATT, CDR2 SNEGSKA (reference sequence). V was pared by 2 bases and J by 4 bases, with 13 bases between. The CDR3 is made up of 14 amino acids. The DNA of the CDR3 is TGCAGTGCTAGAAGTAGCGGAATCGCAGATACGCAGTATTTT. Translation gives CSARSSGIADTQYF.

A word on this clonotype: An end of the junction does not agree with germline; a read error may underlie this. The CDR3 region is CASSLAGGDMQYF. CDR3 nucleotides: TGCGCCAGCAGCTTGGCCGGAGGAGATATGCAGTATTTT. The chain couples TRBV5-1 to TRBJ2-3; TRBD2 might be the D (5 bases). From germline, CDR1 is SGHRS and CDR2 YFSETQ. This CDR3 has 13 residues.

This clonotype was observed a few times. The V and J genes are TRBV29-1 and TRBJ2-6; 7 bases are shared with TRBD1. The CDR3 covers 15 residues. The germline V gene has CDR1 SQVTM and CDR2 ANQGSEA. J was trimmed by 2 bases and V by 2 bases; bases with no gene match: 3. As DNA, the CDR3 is TGCAGCGTTGAACCAGGGGGAACTGGGGCCAACGTCCTGACTTTC. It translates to CSVEPGGTGANVLTF.

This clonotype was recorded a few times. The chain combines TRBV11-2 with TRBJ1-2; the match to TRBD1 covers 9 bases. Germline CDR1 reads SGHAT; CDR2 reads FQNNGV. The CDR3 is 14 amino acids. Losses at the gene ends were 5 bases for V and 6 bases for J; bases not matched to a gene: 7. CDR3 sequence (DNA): TGTGCCAGCAGCGCCGGGACAGGGCTAGATGGCTACACCTTC. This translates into CASSAGTGLDGYTF.

In nucleotides, the CDR3 is TGCGCCAGCAGTATCAGCGGGGGGCCTAGCACAGATACGCAGTATTTT. Translation gives CASSISGGPSTDTQYF. The chain links TRBV5-1 to TRBJ2-3, with 9 bases aligning to TRBD2. CDR1 and CDR2 from the germline V gene are SGHRS and YFSETQ. The V gene end was trimmed by 5 bases and the J gene end by 0 bases; junction bases not matched to a gene: 7. The CDR3 is made up of 16 amino acids. The full variable domain, with the rest looked up from reference TRBV5-1 and TRBJ2-3, is KAGVTQTPRYLIKTRGQQVTLSCSPISGHRSVSWYQQTPGQGLQFLFEYFSETQRNKGNFPGRFSGRQFSNSRSEMNVSTLELGDSALYLCASSISGGPSTDTQYFGPGTRLTVL.

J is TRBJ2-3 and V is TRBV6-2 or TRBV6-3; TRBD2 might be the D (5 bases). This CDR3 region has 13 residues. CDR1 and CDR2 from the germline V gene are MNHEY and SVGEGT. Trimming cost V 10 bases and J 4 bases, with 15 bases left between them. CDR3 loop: CATRRGSPDTQYF. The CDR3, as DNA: TGTGCCACCCGACGAGGGAGCCCAGATACGCAGTATTTT.

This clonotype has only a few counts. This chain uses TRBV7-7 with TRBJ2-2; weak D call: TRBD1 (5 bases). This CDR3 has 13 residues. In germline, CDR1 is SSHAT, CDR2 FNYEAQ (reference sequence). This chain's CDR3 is CASPSGPTGELFF. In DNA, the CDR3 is TGTGCTAGCCCCTCAGGGCCCACCGGGGAGCTGTTTTTT. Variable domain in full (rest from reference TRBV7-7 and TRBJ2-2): GAGVSQSPRYKVTKRGQDVTLRCDPISSHATLYWYQQALGQGPEFLTYFNYEAQPDKSGLPSDRFSAERPEGSISTLTIQRTEQRDSAMYRCASPSGPTGELFFGEGSRLTVL.

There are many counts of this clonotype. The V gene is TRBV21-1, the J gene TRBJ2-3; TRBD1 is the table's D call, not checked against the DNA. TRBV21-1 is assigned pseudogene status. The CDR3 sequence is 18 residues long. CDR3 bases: TGTGCCAGCAGCAAAGTGCTGATTAACAGGGGGCCGGCAGATACGCAGTATTTT. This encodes CASSKVLINRGPADTQYF.

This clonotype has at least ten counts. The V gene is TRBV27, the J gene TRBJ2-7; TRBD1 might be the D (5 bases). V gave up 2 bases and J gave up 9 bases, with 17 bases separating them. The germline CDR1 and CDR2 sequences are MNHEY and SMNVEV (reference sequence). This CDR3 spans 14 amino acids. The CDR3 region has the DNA TGTGCCAGCAGTTTAACTGATAGCCAAAGGGGGCAGTACTTC. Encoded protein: CASSLTDSQRGQYF.

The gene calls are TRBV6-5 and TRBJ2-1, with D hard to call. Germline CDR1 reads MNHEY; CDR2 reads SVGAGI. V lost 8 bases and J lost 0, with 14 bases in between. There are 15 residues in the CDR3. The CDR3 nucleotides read TGTGCCAGCTCCTCAATCGTAAGCTCCTACAATGAGCAGTTCTTC. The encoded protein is CASSSIVSSYNEQFF.

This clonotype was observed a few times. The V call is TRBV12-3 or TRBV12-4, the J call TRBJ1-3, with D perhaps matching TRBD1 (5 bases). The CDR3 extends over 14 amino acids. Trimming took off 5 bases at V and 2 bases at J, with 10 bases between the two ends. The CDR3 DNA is TGTGCCAGCAGTGGCCAGGGCACTGGAAACACCATATATTTT. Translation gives CASSGQGTGNTIYF.

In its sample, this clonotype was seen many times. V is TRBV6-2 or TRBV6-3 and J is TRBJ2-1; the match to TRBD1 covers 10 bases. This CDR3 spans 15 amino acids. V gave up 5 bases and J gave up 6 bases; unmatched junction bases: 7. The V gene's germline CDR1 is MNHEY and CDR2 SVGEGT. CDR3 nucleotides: TGTGCCAGCAGTCCCGGGACAGGGGTGGTCAATGAGCAGTTCTTC. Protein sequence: CASSPGTGVVNEQFF.